These 13 T cell receptor beta chains originate from one sample sequenced in a study of cytomegalovirus exposure and HLA in healthy donors. 60 Vbeta and 13 Jbeta primers were used in PCR. Some clones are missing from TCRdb's copy, which holds only in-frame ones; the method was immunoSEQ multiplex PCR. The data hold about 62,000 clones, with roughly 80% observed a single time. The sequencing sample was made of PBMCs. The source is a young woman in good health and CMV-seronegative.

This clone was observed a single time. The chain couples TRBV5-6 to TRBJ1-3, with D uncertain. Germline lookup yields CDR1 SGHDT and CDR2 YYEEEE. V was trimmed by 0 bases and J by 1 base, leaving 5 bases between them. The CDR3 is 14 residues long. For the CDR3, the DNA is TGTGCCAGCAGCTTGGCCCGGTCTGGAAACACCATATATTTT. Translation: CASSLARSGNTIYF.

The CDR3: CASSRGQGLYGYTF. The CDR3 region has the DNA TGTGCCAGTAGTAGGGGACAGGGACTCTATGGCTACACCTTC. The rearrangement joins TRBV19 to TRBJ1-2; 9 nucleotides line up with TRBD1. Looked up from germline, CDR1 is LNHDA and CDR2 is SQIVND (reference sequence). The CDR3 spans 14 residues. V lost 4 bases to trimming and J lost 4 bases; unmatched junction nucleotides: 4.

The sample holds one count of this clone. The genes are TRBV10-3 and TRBJ1-5, with a possible D match to TRBD1 (5 bases). This CDR3 is built from 15 residues. Germline V gene sequence: CDR1 ENHRY, CDR2 SYGVKD. V gave up 2 bases and J gave up 1 base, with 9 bases separating them. The CDR3: CAISEGASSNQPQHF. For the CDR3, the DNA is TGTGCCATCAGTGAGGGGGCATCGAGCAATCAGCCCCAGCATTTT.

This rearrangement joins TRBV7-2 to TRBJ2-1, with 11 bases matching TRBD2. CDR1 is SGHTA and CDR2 is FQGNSA in the germline V gene. V was pared by 5 bases and J by 4 bases, with 4 bases of the junction left unmatched. This CDR3 is 15 amino acids long. The CDR3 region has the DNA TGTGCCAGCAGCCCGCGGACTAGCGGGTACAATGAGCAGTTCTTC. This gives the protein CASSPRTSGYNEQFF.

The gene calls are TRBV19 and TRBJ1-1, with TRBD1 matching 7 bases. V trimming: 4 bases; J trimming: 8 bases; junction bases outside the gene matches: 10. This CDR3 is built from 14 residues. Germline V gene data show CDR1 as LNHDA and CDR2 as SQIVND (reference sequence). CDR3 loop: CASSTALDREEAFF. The DNA for the CDR3 is TGTGCCAGTAGTACCGCCCTAGACAGGGAAGAAGCTTTCTTT. The whole variable domain, remainder taken from reference TRBV19 and TRBJ1-1, is DGGITQSPKYLFRKEGQNVTLSCEQNLNHDAMYWYRQDPGQGLRLIYYSQIVNDFQKGDIAEGYSVSREKKESFPLTVTSAQKNPTAFYLCASSTALDREEAFFGQGTRLTVV.

The chain carries TRBV6-1 and TRBJ2-7, with 10 bases that match TRBD1. The length of the CDR3 is 13 residues. The V gene end was trimmed by 6 bases and the J gene end by 5 bases; junction bases not matched to a gene: 4. Germline values: CDR1 MNHNS, CDR2 SASEGT. CDR3 in DNA: TGTGCCAGCAGCGGGACAGGGGTGAACGAGCAGTACTTC. Residues: CASSGTGVNEQYF.

V and J are TRBV2 and TRBJ1-1, with D perhaps matching TRBD1 (5 bases). Trimming removed 7 bases at V and 11 bases at J, with 26 bases between. This CDR3 contains 15 residues. Germline loops: CDR1 SNHLY, CDR2 FYNNEI. The CDR3 nucleotides read TGTGCCAGCACCGAATCTGACCCACAGGTGTCATGGGCTTTCTTT. Protein sequence: CASTESDPQVSWAFF. The full variable domain, in which reference TRBV2 and TRBJ1-1 provide the parts outside the CDR3, is EPEVTQTPSHQVTQMGQEVILRCVPISNHLYFYWYRQILGQKVEFLVSFYNNEISEKSEIFDDQFSVERPDGSNFTLKIRSTKLEDSAMYFCASTESDPQVSWAFFGQGTRLTVV.

To note about this clone: An end of the junction does not agree with germline; a read error may underlie this. The J gene is TRBJ1-3, the V gene TRBV5-1; 7 bases agree with TRBD1. This CDR3 spans 15 amino acids. Germline CDR1 SGHRS, CDR2 YFSETQ. Here the CDR3 reads CASSSEGAPGNTVYF. The CDR3 nucleotides read TGCGCCAGCAGCTCGGAGGGGGCGCCCGGAAACACCGTATATTTT.

The chain carries TRBV5-1 and TRBJ1-2; 7 nucleotides line up with TRBD1. With V trimmed by 5 bases and J by 2 bases, 9 bases remained unmatched. The CDR3 is 15 amino acids. The germline gives CDR1 SGHRS, CDR2 YFSETQ. The CDR3 coding sequence is TGCGCCAGCAGAACGAATCCGGGACAGAACTATGGCTACACCTTC. Translating it yields CASRTNPGQNYGYTF.

The rearrangement links TRBV21-1 to TRBJ2-3; TRBD1, the table's D call, lacks a check against the DNA. TRBV21-1 is a known pseudogene. CDR3 length equals 13 residues. The CDR3 here is CAQTGSSTDTQYF. The CDR3 nucleotides read TGTGCCCAGACAGGATCTAGCACAGATACGCAGTATTTT.

The genes are TRBV5-1 and TRBJ2-5; D may be TRBD2 (5 bases). The V gene lost 4 bases and the J gene lost 0 bases, with 13 bases spanning the gap. Germline-derived CDR1 and CDR2 are SGHRS and YFSETQ. This CDR3 has 15 amino acids. The CDR3: CASSPWGVYQETQYF. As DNA, the CDR3 is TGCGCCAGCAGCCCGTGGGGAGTGTACCAAGAGACCCAGTACTTC.

The rearrangement links TRBV30 to TRBJ1-4; possible D gene TRBD1, 5 bases. Trimming cost V 0 bases and J 8 bases, with 16 bases left between them. There are 15 residues in the CDR3. The germline CDR1 and CDR2 sequences are GTSNPN and SVGIG (reference sequence). CDR3 region: CAWSVVGAPLEKLFF. DNA for the CDR3: TGTGCCTGGAGTGTGGTAGGGGCCCCTTTAGAAAAACTGTTTTTT.

The CDR3 reads CASSVDTGRPYGYTF. The CDR3, as DNA: TGTGCCAGCAGCGTGGATACAGGGCGGCCCTATGGCTACACCTTC. J is TRBJ1-2 and V is TRBV9, with a weak D call TRBD1 (6 bases). Germline V gene lookup returns CDR1 SGDLS and CDR2 YYNGEE. CDR3 length equals 15 residues. V shed 2 bases and J shed 4 bases, with 15 bases lying between them.